These T cell receptor beta chains were read from a single sample in a study of OX40 agonist ivuxolimab in advanced cancers. Some clones are missing from TCRdb's copy, which holds only in-frame ones; the method was immunoSEQ multiplex PCR. The sample shows about 80,000 clones, around 90% of them seen only once. This specimen consisted of CD4+ or CD8+ T cells sorted from blood, obtained in a trial of the OX40 agonist ivuxolimab. The receptor set was obtained from an adult with an advanced solid tumor such as melanoma, head and neck, liver or kidney cancer. The CDR3 runs from the conserved cysteine through the conserved F or W. A D gene is named only where the DNA matches it firmly. A row's size may be missing; if present it is once, few, many or a size class.

abundance	v_gene	j_gene	d_gene	CDR3nt	CDR3aa
.	TRBV28	TRBJ2-2	.	TGTGCCGTCAGGGGGGCAGGGGCCGGGGAGCTGTTTTTT	CAVRGAGAGELFF
.	TRBV18	TRBJ2-5	.	TGTGCCAGCTCACCGACTAGAAAGGAGACCCAGTACTTC	CASSPTRKETQYF
.	TRBV29-1	TRBJ2-1	TRBD2	TGCAGCGTTGAACTATCGGGACTAGCGGGAGGAGGGCCCTACAATGAGCAGTTCTTC	CSVELSGLAGGGPYNEQFF
.	TRBV5-4	TRBJ2-5	.	TGTGCCAGCAGCTTCCCCCCGTGGGAGACCCAGTACTTC	CASSFPPWETQYF
.	TRBV5-4	TRBJ2-1	TRBD2	TGTGCCAGCAGCGAAGCGGGAGGCTCCTACAATGAGCAGTTCTTC	CASSEAGGSYNEQFF
.	TRBV10-3	TRBJ2-7	.	TGTGCCATCAGTGTCTCCGTAGCCTACGAGCAGTACTTC	CAISVSVAYEQYF
.	TRBV29-1	TRBJ2-7	.	TGCAGCGTTGGAGTGGCTAACGAGCAGTACTTC	CSVGVANEQYF
.	TRBV28	TRBJ2-2	.	TGTGCCAGCAGCGAGGGGCCCGGGGAGCTGTTTTTT	CASSEGPGELFF
.	TRBV29-1	TRBJ2-7	.	TGCAGCGTTGAAGATCTCGGTCACTACGAGCAGTACTTC	CSVEDLGHYEQYF
.	TRBV20-1	TRBJ1-1	.	TGCAGTGCTCCTACGGTGACTGAAGCTTTCTTT	CSAPTVTEAFF
.	TRBV6-5	TRBJ2-5	.	TGTGCCAGCAGTTTCTCCGGGGAGACCCAGTACTTC	CASSFSGETQYF
.	TRBV28	TRBJ2-1	.	TGTGCCAGCAGCCAGACCACGGGAAATGAGCAGTTCTTC	CASSQTTGNEQFF
once	TRBV2	TRBJ2-3	TRBD2	TGTGCCAGCAGTGGAGGTAGCGGGGACACAGATACGCAGTATTTT	CASSGGSGDTDTQYF
.	TRBV7-2	TRBJ2-3	TRBD2	TGTGCCAGCAGCTTACAACTAGCGGGCGGGGGCACATATACGCAGTATTTT	CASSLQLAGGGTYTQYF
few	TRBV5-1	TRBJ2-1	TRBD1	TGCGCCAGCAGCTTGGCAACCGACAGGGGGAAGTTCTTC	CASSLATDRGKFF
.	TRBV11-3	TRBJ1-2	TRBD1	TGTGCCAGCAGCTTAGTAGGGACAGGGTCCGGCTACACCTTC	CASSLVGTGSGYTF
once	TRBV19	TRBJ1-4	.	TGTGCCAGTAAACTGGGCTCAACTAATGAAAAACTGTTTTTT	CASKLGSTNEKLFF
.	TRBV11-2	TRBJ2-1	.	TGTGCCAGCAGCTTATCTATAGGAAGGGATGAGCAGTTCTTC	CASSLSIGRDEQFF
.	TRBV6-1	TRBJ1-2	.	TGTGCCAGCAGTGAAGCCAGGGGCCTCTATGGCTACACCTTC	CASSEARGLYGYTF
.	TRBV7-9	TRBJ2-7	.	TGTGCCAGCAACCCCGCGGGGTCCTACGAGCAGTACTTC	CASNPAGSYEQYF
.	TRBV5-6	TRBJ2-5	TRBD1	TGTGCCAGCAGCTTTCTGAACAGGGGAGAGACCCAGTACTTC	CASSFLNRGETQYF
.	TRBV18	TRBJ1-5	.	TGTGCCAGCTCAACGGGCAGTAGAGTAGATCAGCCCCAGCATTTT	CASSTGSRVDQPQHF
.	TRBV11-2	TRBJ2-2	.	TGTGCCAGCAGCCCACAGGTCACCGGGGAGCTGTTTTTT	CASSPQVTGELFF
.	TRBV15	TRBJ1-3	.	TGTGCCACCAGCAGAGACCGGGGTACTGGAAACACCATACATTTT	CATSRDRGTGNTIHF
.	TRBV7-2	TRBJ2-5	TRBD1	TGTGCCAGCAGCTTAAGACAGGGGGAGACCCAGTACTTC	CASSLRQGETQYF
.	TRBV29-1	TRBJ2-7	TRBD2	TGCAGCGTTGTCCTAGCGGGCTCCTACGAGCAGTACTTC	CSVVLAGSYEQYF
few	TRBV10-3	TRBJ1-2	.	TGTGCCACGAAAGGGGCAGACTATGGCTACACCTTC	CATKGADYGYTF
.	TRBV5-1	TRBJ2-5	.	TGCGCCAGCAGCTTGGCCGACAGTGGGGAGACCCAGTACTTC	CASSLADSGETQYF
.	TRBV6-1	TRBJ2-2	.	TGTGCCAGCACCGACCAGTGGGGGAACACCGGGGAGCTGTTTTTT	CASTDQWGNTGELFF
.	TRBV4-1	TRBJ2-7	.	TGCGCCAGCAGCCAAGCTGACCTGATGGGCTACGAGCAGTACTTC	CASSQADLMGYEQYF
once	TRBV27	TRBJ1-5	.	TGTGCCAGCAGTTTAATCGGTCCAATGGCTGATAGCAATCAGCCCCAGCATTTT	CASSLIGPMADSNQPQHF
.	TRBV12-2	TRBJ2-1	.	TGTGCAAGTCGCTTGCTCTGTCCTTGCTACAATGAGCAGTTCTTC	CASRLLCPCYNEQFF
.	TRBV5-1	TRBJ1-4	TRBD1	TGCGCCAGCAGCTTGGGGGACAGGGAGGGTGAAAAACTGTTTTTT	CASSLGDREGEKLFF
.	TRBV29-1	TRBJ2-5	.	TGCAGCGTTCGATCAGGGGGGACAGAGACCCAGTACTTC	CSVRSGGTETQYF
.	TRBV2	TRBJ2-5	TRBD1	TGTGCCAGCAGGGCCCGGACAGGTTCAGAGACCCAGTACTTC	CASRARTGSETQYF
.	TRBV5-1	TRBJ2-3	TRBD1	TGCGCCAGCAGCTTTAGCCCTGGACAGGACACAGATACGCAGTATTTT	CASSFSPGQDTDTQYF
.	TRBV10-3	TRBJ2-3	TRBD1	TGTGCCATCAGTGTAAGGCAGGGGGCAGATACGCAGTATTTT	CAISVRQGADTQYF
.	TRBV5-4	TRBJ2-5	TRBD2	TGTGCCAGCAGCCGATTGGGTAGCGGGATGTCGGAGACCCAGTACTTC	CASSRLGSGMSETQYF
.	TRBV19	TRBJ2-3	TRBD2	TGTGCCAGTAGTATAGCAGCGGGAGGGCCATATACGCAGTATTTT	CASSIAAGGPYTQYF
.	TRBV5-5	TRBJ1-5	.	TGTGCCAGCAGCTTGCTTGGTGACACGTATCAGCCCCAGCATTTT	CASSLLGDTYQPQHF
.	TRBV29-1	TRBJ1-5	.	TGCAGCGTCAGGACAGACCTAAATCAGCCCCAGCATTTT	CSVRTDLNQPQHF
.	TRBV6-1	TRBJ1-3	.	TGTGCCAGCAGTGAAGCGATCCCTGGAAACACCATATATTTT	CASSEAIPGNTIYF
.	TRBV2	TRBJ2-7	.	TGTGCCAGCACACTCAGCGGAGGCCTGAAAGGCGAGCAGTACTTC	CASTLSGGLKGEQYF
.	TRBV19	TRBJ1-5	.	TGTGCCAGTAGTATCTCCAGGGGCGCGGGGCAGCCCCAGCATTTT	CASSISRGAGQPQHF
.	TRBV28	TRBJ1-5	.	TGTGCCAGCAGTTTATTGACGAGGGCCAGTGGTCAGCCCCAGCATTTT	CASSLLTRASGQPQHF
.	TRBV11-2	TRBJ2-7	.	TGTGCCAGCAGCTCGACGGGGGTTTCCTACGAGCAGTACTTC	CASSSTGVSYEQYF
few	TRBV7-9	TRBJ2-7	.	TGTGCCAGCAGCTTGGGGTCCGGTCACGAGCAGTACTTC	CASSLGSGHEQYF
.	TRBV9	TRBJ2-3	TRBD2	TGTGCCAGCACTCGAAAGCGGGAGGGCCTCCCAGGTACGCAGTATTTT	CASTRKREGLPGTQYF
.	TRBV11-3	TRBJ1-2	.	TGTGCCAGCAGCTCGCAACAATATGGCTACACCTTC	CASSSQQYGYTF
.	TRBV10-3	TRBJ2-1	TRBD2	TGTGCCATCAGTGAGTCGCTGCGGGAGCACAATGAGCAGTTCTTC	CAISESLREHNEQFF
.	TRBV28	TRBJ1-5	.	TGTGCCAGCAATCGAGGCAATCAGCCCCAGCATTTT	CASNRGNQPQHF
few	TRBV5-1	TRBJ2-3	.	TGCGCCAGCAGCTTGGGAGGGGGAGCTCGGGGAGATACGCAGTATTTT	CASSLGGGARGDTQYF
.	TRBV7-2	TRBJ2-4	TRBD2	TGTGCCAGCAGCTTAGTGGGGACTATTTTAGCCAAAAACATTCAGTACTTC	CASSLVGTILAKNIQYF